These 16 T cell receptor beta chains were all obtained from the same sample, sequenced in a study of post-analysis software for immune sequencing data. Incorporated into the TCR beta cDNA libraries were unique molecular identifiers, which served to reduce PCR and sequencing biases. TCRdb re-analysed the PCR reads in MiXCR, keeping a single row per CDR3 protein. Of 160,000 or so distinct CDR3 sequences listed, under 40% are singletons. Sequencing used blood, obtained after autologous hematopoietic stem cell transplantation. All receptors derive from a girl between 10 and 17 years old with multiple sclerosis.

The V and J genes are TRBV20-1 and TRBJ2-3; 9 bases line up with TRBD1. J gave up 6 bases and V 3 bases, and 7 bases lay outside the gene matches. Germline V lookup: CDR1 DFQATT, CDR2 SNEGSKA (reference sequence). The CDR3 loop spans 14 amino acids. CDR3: CSASPETGGDTQYF. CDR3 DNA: TGCAGTGCTAGTCCCGAGACAGGGGGGGATACGCAGTATTTT.

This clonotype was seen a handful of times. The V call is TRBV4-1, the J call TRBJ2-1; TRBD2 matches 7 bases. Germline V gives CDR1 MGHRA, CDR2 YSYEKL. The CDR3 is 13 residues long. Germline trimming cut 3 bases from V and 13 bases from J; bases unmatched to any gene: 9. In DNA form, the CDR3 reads TGCGCCAGCAGCCACCCAAACCGGGGGGATCAGTTCTTC. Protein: CASSHPNRGDQFF.

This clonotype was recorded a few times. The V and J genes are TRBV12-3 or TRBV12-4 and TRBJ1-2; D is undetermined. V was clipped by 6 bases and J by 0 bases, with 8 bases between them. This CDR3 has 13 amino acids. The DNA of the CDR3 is TGTGCCAGCAGCCGAACAGCTAACTATGGCTACACCTTC. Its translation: CASSRTANYGYTF.

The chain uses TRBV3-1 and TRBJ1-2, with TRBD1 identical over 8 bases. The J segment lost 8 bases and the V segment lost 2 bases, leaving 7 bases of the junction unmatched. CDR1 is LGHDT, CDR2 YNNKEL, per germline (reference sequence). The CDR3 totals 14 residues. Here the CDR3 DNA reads TGTGCCAGCAGCCAACCGGACAGGGCGGGCGGCTACACCTTC. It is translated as CASSQPDRAGGYTF.

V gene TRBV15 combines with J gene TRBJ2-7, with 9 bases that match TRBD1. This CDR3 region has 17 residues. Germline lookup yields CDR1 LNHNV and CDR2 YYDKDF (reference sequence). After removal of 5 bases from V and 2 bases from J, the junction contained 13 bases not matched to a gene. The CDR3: CATSVNRDRVWAYEQYF. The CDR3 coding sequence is TGTGCCACCAGCGTTAACCGGGACAGGGTTTGGGCCTACGAGCAGTACTTC.

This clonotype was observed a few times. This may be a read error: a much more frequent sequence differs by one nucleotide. The CDR3, as DNA: TGTGCCACCAGGGGAGGGACCCAGGAGACCCAGTACTTC. Encoded protein: CATRGGTQETQYF. The V and J genes are TRBV24-1 and TRBJ2-5, with 7 bases aligning to TRBD2. CDR1 is KGHDR, CDR2 SFDVKD, per germline. This CDR3 has 13 amino acids. The J segment lost 5 bases and the V segment lost 7 bases, leaving 6 bases of the junction unmatched.

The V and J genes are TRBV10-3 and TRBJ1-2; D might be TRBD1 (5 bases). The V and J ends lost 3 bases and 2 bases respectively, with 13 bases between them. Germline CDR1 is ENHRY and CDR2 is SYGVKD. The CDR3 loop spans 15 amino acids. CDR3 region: CAISEERQGNYGYTF. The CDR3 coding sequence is TGTGCCATCAGTGAAGAGAGGCAGGGAAACTATGGCTACACCTTC.

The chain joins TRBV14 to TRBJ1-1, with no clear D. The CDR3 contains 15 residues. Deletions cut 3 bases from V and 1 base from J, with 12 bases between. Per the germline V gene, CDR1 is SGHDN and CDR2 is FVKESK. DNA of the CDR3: TGTGCCAGCAGCCATACGAGTTGGGGGAACACTGAAGCTTTCTTT. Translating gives CASSHTSWGNTEAFF.

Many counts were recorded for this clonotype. In DNA form, the CDR3 reads TGCGCCAGCAGCCAGGAGCACAGGTCCTCCTACGAGCAGTACTTC. Translating gives CASSQEHRSSYEQYF. This chain uses TRBV4-3 with TRBJ2-7; tentatively, D is TRBD1 (5 bases). V was shortened by 3 bases and J by 0 bases, with 12 bases between the two germline ends. Germline assignment: CDR1 LGHNA and CDR2 YSLEER. The CDR3 is 15 amino acids.

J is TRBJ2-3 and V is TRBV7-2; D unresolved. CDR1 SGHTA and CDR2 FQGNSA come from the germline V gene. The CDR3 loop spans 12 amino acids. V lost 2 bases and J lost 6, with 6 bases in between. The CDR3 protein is CASSLKWDTQYF. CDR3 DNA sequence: TGTGCCAGCAGCTTAAAATGGGATACGCAGTATTTT. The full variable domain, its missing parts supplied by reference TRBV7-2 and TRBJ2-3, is GAGVSQSPSNKVTEKGKDVELRCDPISGHTALYWYRQSLGQGLEFLIYFQGNSAPDKSGLPSDRFSAERTGGSVSTLTIQRTQQEDSAVYLCASSLKWDTQYFGPGTRLTVL.

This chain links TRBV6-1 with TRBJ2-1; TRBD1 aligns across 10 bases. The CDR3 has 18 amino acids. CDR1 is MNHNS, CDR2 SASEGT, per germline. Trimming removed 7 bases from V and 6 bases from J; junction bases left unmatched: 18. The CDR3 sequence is CASKLTGGGGGIPNEQFF. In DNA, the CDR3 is TGTGCCAGCAAATTGACAGGGGGCGGTGGCGGGATCCCCAATGAGCAGTTCTTC.

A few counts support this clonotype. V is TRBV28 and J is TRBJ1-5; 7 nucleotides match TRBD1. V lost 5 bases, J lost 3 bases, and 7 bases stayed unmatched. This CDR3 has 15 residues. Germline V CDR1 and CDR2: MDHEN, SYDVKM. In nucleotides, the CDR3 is TGTGCCAGCAGTCATGGCACAGGGGACAATCAGCCCCAGCATTTT. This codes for CASSHGTGDNQPQHF.

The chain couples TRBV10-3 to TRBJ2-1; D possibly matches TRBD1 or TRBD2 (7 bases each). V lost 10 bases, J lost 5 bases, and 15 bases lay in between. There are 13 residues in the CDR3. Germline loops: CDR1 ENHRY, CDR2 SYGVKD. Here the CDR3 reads CATRGGVHNEQFF. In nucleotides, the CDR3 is TGTGCCACCAGGGGGGGAGTCCACAATGAGCAGTTCTTC.

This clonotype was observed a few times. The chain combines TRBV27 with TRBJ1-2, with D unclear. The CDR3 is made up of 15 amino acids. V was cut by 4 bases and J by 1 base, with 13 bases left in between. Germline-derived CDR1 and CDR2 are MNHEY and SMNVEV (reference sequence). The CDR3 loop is CASSSRVAINYGYTF. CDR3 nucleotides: TGTGCCAGCAGTTCTCGGGTGGCTATTAACTATGGCTACACCTTC.

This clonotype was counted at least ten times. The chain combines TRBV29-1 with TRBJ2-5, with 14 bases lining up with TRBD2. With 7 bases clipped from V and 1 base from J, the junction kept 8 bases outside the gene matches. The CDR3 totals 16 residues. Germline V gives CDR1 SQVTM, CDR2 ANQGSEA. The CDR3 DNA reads TGCAGCGCTCGGACTAGCGGGAGGTCTAGCCAAGAGACCCAGTACTTC. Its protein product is CSARTSGRSSQETQYF.

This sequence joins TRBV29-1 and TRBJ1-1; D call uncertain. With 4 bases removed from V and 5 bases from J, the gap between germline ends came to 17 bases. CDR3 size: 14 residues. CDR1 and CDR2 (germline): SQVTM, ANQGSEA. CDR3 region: CSVASADLGTEAFF. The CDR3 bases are TGCAGCGTTGCTTCTGCGGACCTCGGTACTGAAGCTTTCTTT.